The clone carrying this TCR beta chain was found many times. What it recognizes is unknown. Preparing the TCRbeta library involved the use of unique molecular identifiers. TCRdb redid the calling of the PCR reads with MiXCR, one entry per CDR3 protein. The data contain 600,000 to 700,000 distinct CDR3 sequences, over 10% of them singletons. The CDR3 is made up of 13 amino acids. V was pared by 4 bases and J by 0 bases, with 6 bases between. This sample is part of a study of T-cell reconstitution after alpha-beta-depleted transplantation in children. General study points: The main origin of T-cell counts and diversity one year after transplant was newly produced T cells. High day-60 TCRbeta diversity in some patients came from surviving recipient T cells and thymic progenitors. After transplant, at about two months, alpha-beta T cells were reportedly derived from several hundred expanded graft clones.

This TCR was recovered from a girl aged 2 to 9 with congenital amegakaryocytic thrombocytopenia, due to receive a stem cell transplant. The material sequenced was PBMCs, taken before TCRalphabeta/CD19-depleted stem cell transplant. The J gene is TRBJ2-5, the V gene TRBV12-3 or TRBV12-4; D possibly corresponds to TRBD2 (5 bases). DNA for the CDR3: TGTGCCAGCAGTTCCGGGAACCAAGAGACCCAGTACTTC. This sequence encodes CASSSGNQETQYF.